The rows below give T cell receptor beta chains drawn from one sample of a study of blood T cells in healthy people across ages. TCRdb re-derived calls from the 5' RACE reads in MiXCR, one entry per CDR3 protein. The repertoire holds 700,000 or so distinct CDR3 sequences, with about a fifth as singletons. The sequenced sample was blood. These receptors were collected from a man aged 65 to 79 in good health. The CDR3 runs from the conserved cysteine through the conserved F or W. D genes are given only for firm matches. Only part of the rows carry a size: once, few, many, or a class if the clone is expanded.

TRBV9	TRBJ1-6	TRBD1	.	CASSPGGSGSPLHF	TGTGCCAGCAGCCCAGGGGGGTCGGGTTCACCCCTCCACTTT
TRBV12-3/TRBV12-4	TRBJ1-6	.	.	CASSLWTDYNSPLHF	TGTGCCAGCAGTCTATGGACAGATTATAATTCACCCCTCCACTTT
TRBV29-1	TRBJ2-5	.	.	CSGKQETQYF	TGCAGCGGGAAGCAAGAGACCCAGTACTTC
TRBV3-1	TRBJ2-7	.	few	CASSQVTGIYEQYF	TGTGCCAGCAGCCAAGTTACAGGGATATACGAGCAGTACTTC
TRBV29-1	TRBJ2-1	.	few	CSVVRAGNEQFF	TGCAGCGTTGTCAGGGCGGGCAATGAGCAGTTCTTC
TRBV3-1	TRBJ1-1	.	.	CASSSAPLGEAFF	TGTGCCAGCAGCTCGGCTCCCCTTGGGGAAGCTTTCTTT
TRBV28	TRBJ1-2	.	many	CASRPRDNYGYTF	TGTGCCAGCAGGCCTCGTGACAACTATGGCTACACCTTC
TRBV28	TRBJ2-2	.	.	CASGYRTGELFF	TGTGCCAGCGGCTACAGGACCGGGGAGCTGTTTTTT
TRBV7-2	TRBJ2-1	.	.	CASSLLGGTRNEQFF	TGTGCCAGCAGCCTACTGGGGGGAACAAGGAATGAGCAGTTCTTC
TRBV4-3	TRBJ2-2	.	few	CASGQELRRRESATGELFF	TGCGCCAGCGGCCAAGAATTGCGTCGGCGGGAATCGGCCACCGGGGAGCTGTTTTTT
TRBV20-1	TRBJ2-1	.	few	CSATNPLGTYNEQFF	TGCAGTGCTACCAACCCGTTAGGCACCTACAATGAGCAGTTCTTC